Listed here is a single T cell receptor (beta chain). This record belongs to a study of T cell responses to AZD1222 COVID-19 vaccine. Method: immunoSEQ multiplex PCR; TCRdb's copy keeps in-frame clones and lacks some. The table has approximately 120,000 clones, 75% to 90% seen once. This CDR3 region has 16 residues. Germline-derived CDR1 and CDR2 are SGHNT and YYREEE (reference sequence). Trimming took 4 bases from V and 7 from J; bases not matched to a gene: 13. The chain carries TRBV5-4 and TRBJ2-1; 8 positions agree with TRBD2. Source: peripheral blood, taken on day 0 of MenACWY control vaccination. The sequence was obtained from an adult in good health. The DNA for the CDR3 is TGTGCCAGCAGCCACGTAGCGGGAAACCTGGGGAATGAGCAGTTCTTC. Protein product: CASSHVAGNLGNEQFF.